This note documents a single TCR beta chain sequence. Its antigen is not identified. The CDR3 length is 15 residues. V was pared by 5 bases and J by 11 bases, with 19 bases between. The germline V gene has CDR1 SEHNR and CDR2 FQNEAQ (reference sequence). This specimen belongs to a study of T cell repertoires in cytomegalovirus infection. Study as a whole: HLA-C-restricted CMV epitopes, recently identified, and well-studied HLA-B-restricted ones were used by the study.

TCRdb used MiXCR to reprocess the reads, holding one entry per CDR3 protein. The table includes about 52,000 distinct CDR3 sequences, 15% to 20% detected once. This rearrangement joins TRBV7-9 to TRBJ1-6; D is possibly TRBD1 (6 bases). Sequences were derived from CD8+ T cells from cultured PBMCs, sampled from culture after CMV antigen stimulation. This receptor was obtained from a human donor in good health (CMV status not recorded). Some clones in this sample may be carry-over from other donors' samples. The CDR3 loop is CASSTLQGSGTPLHF. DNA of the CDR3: TGTGCCAGCAGCACCCTACAGGGTTCGGGGACACCCCTCCACTTT.